Presented here are 15 T cell receptor beta chains from one specimen sequenced in a study of shared clonotypes between healthy human individuals. The assay was immunoSEQ multiplex PCR, and TCRdb's table has in-frame clones only and misses some. Here the sample spans about 2.4 million clones, roughly 93% being singletons. Sequencing was carried out using naive CD4+ T cells from PBMCs. The subset is: CD45RA+ positively selected. The receptors derive from a man between 18 and 29 years old in good health. Some clones in this sample may be carry-over from other donors' samples.

The chain is built from TRBV7-8 and TRBJ2-3; possibly TRBD2 for D (6 bases). V shed 6 bases and J shed 1 base, with 11 bases lying between them. Germline CDR1 reads SGHVS; CDR2 reads FQNEAQ. This CDR3 spans 14 amino acids. The CDR3 is CASSARGGTDTQYF. DNA for the CDR3: TGTGCCAGCAGTGCACGCGGGGGCACAGATACGCAGTATTTT.

V gene TRBV7-9 combines with J gene TRBJ2-7; 8 bases line up with TRBD1. The junction had 8 bases not matched to a gene; V was cut back by 5 bases and J by 5 bases. Germline CDR1 reads SEHNR; CDR2 reads FQNEAQ (reference sequence). This CDR3 region has 14 residues. CDR3 residues: CASSLVAGGDEQYF. The CDR3 bases are TGTGCCAGCAGCCTCGTGGCAGGGGGCGACGAGCAGTACTTC.

The V gene is TRBV7-2, the J gene TRBJ1-4; no firm D call. Germline V gene data show CDR1 as SGHTA and CDR2 as FQGNSA. V was shortened by 1 base and J by 4 bases, with 7 bases between the two germline ends. This CDR3 is 14 amino acids long. As DNA, the CDR3 is TGTGCCAGCAGCTTAGACGAAATTAATGAAAAACTGTTTTTT. Translated: CASSLDEINEKLFF. Complete variable domain (other parts from reference TRBV7-2 and TRBJ1-4): GAGVSQSPSNKVTEKGKDVELRCDPISGHTALYWYRQSLGQGLEFLIYFQGNSAPDKSGLPSDRFSAERTGGSVSTLTIQRTQQEDSAVYLCASSLDEINEKLFFGSGTQLSVL.

The rearrangement links TRBV10-1 to TRBJ1-2; possible D gene TRBD1, 6 bases. Looked up from germline, CDR1 is WNHNN and CDR2 is SYGVQD (reference sequence). CDR3 length equals 15 residues. Trimming shortened V by 0 bases and J by 3 bases, and 11 bases separated the two germline ends. As DNA, the CDR3 is TGCGCCAGCAGTGAGTCCAGGACAGCGGACTATGGCTACACCTTC. Its translation is CASSESRTADYGYTF.

The rearrangement links TRBV5-6 to TRBJ2-1, with 7 nucleotides matching TRBD2. CDR1 SGHDT and CDR2 YYEEEE come from the germline V gene. The CDR3 sequence is 13 residues long. Germline trimming cut 3 bases from V and 6 bases from J; bases unmatched to any gene: 3. CDR3 sequence (DNA): TGTGCCAGCAGCTATGGACTAGTCAATGAGCAGTTCTTC. Its translation: CASSYGLVNEQFF.

The chain's CDR3 is CASSVSGGGTDTQYF. CDR3 DNA sequence: TGTGCCAGCAGCGTGTCTGGAGGGGGCACAGATACGCAGTATTTT. This chain links TRBV7-2 with TRBJ2-3; D perhaps matches TRBD2 (6 bases). CDR1 and CDR2 from the germline V gene are SGHTA and FQGNSA. CDR3 length: 15 amino acids. V shed 5 bases and J shed 1 base, with 13 bases lying between them. The complete variable domain, with remaining parts taken from reference TRBV7-2 and TRBJ2-3, reads GAGVSQSPSNKVTEKGKDVELRCDPISGHTALYWYRQSLGQGLEFLIYFQGNSAPDKSGLPSDRFSAERTGGSVSTLTIQRTQQEDSAVYLCASSVSGGGTDTQYFGPGTRLTVL.

This clone was seen a single time. The J gene is TRBJ2-5, the V gene TRBV5-1, with 9 bases lining up with TRBD1. Germline V gene data show CDR1 as SGHRS and CDR2 as YFSETQ. This CDR3 region has 14 residues. V shed 5 bases and J 1 base; nucleotides not matched to a gene: 3. CDR3 bases: TGCGCCAGCAGGATGGGACAGGGCCAAGAGACCCAGTACTTC. Its translation: CASRMGQGQETQYF. Using reference TRBV5-1 and TRBJ2-5 for the parts outside the CDR3, the full variable domain is KAGVTQTPRYLIKTRGQQVTLSCSPISGHRSVSWYQQTPGQGLQFLFEYFSETQRNKGNFPGRFSGRQFSNSRSEMNVSTLELGDSALYLCASRMGQGQETQYFGPGTRLLVL.

The chain employs TRBV6-5 and TRBJ1-2; perhaps TRBD1 as D (6 bases). V was trimmed by 2 bases and J by 3 bases, leaving 13 bases between them. This CDR3 contains 15 residues. The germline gives CDR1 MNHEY, CDR2 SVGAGI. The CDR3 nucleotides read TGTGCCAGCAGTTACCGGGGGCGCGGCGACTATGGCTACACCTTC. This translates into CASSYRGRGDYGYTF.

The chain combines TRBV6-5 with TRBJ1-1; no clear D. The germline V gene encodes CDR1 MNHEY and CDR2 SVGAGI. The V end was cut by 0 bases, the J end by 5 bases, with 13 bases between. The CDR3 contains 15 residues. CDR3 sequence (DNA): TGTGCCAGCAGTTACTCCGATTTTGATGGTACTGAAGCTTTCTTT. Amino acids: CASSYSDFDGTEAFF.

The chain employs TRBV7-2 and TRBJ2-1; D may be TRBD2 (6 bases). V was trimmed by 5 bases and J by 9 bases, leaving 23 bases between them. Germline V gene sequence: CDR1 SGHTA, CDR2 FQGNSA. The CDR3 is made up of 16 amino acids. The CDR3 reads CASSPSPTRGATEQFF. In DNA form, the CDR3 reads TGTGCCAGCAGCCCCTCCCCGACTAGAGGGGCCACTGAGCAGTTCTTC. Combining the CDR3 with reference TRBV7-2 and TRBJ2-1 gives the whole variable domain GAGVSQSPSNKVTEKGKDVELRCDPISGHTALYWYRQSLGQGLEFLIYFQGNSAPDKSGLPSDRFSAERTGGSVSTLTIQRTQQEDSAVYLCASSPSPTRGATEQFFGPGTRLTVL.

The chain employs TRBV11-2 and TRBJ2-1; 10 positions match TRBD1. J lost 2 bases, V lost 4 bases, and 5 bases had no gene match. The CDR3 covers 16 residues. From germline, CDR1 is SGHAT and CDR2 FQNNGV. CDR3 bases: TGTGCCAGCAGCTCCCGGGACAGGGGCCCCTACAATGAGCAGTTCTTC. Residues: CASSSRDRGPYNEQFF.

Concerning this clone itself: Additional DNA sequences in this sample encode the identical CDR3. The chain carries TRBV18 and TRBJ2-7; D remains ambiguous. Looked up from germline, CDR1 is KGHSH and CDR2 is LQKENI. The V end was cut by 1 base, the J end by 4 bases, with 5 bases between. CDR3 length: 12 amino acids. The CDR3 is CASSPQDYEQYF. CDR3 DNA sequence: TGTGCCAGCTCACCACAGGATTACGAGCAGTACTTC.

In DNA form, the CDR3 reads TGTGCCAGCAGCCCAAACGTGACGGGATCGGCTGAGCAGTTCTTC. It is translated as CASSPNVTGSAEQFF. This sequence joins TRBV21-1 and TRBJ2-1; the table assigns TRBD2, which was not confirmed against the DNA. TRBV21-1 constitutes a pseudogene. This CDR3 has 15 amino acids.

The genes are TRBV7-3 and TRBJ2-1; 7 nucleotides line up with TRBD2. This CDR3 spans 15 amino acids. Germline CDR1 reads SGHTA; CDR2 reads FQGTGA. Trimming removed 4 bases from V and 9 bases from J; junction bases left unmatched: 12. This CDR3 reads CASSSGLPGLREQFF. The CDR3 nucleotides are TGTGCCAGCAGCTCGGGACTACCCGGGCTGCGTGAGCAGTTCTTC.

The chain is built from TRBV7-8 and TRBJ1-2; a possible D gene is TRBD1 (5 bases). Germline V lookup: CDR1 SGHVS, CDR2 FQNEAQ. This CDR3 has 13 residues. Trimming took 5 bases from V and 7 from J, leaving 14 bases between them. The CDR3 reads CASSPGATGGYTF. The CDR3 DNA reads as TGTGCCAGCAGCCCTGGGGCGACCGGTGGCTACACCTTC.